A selection of T cell receptor beta chains follows, all from one sample in a study of blood T cell repertoires in COVID-19. Profiled with immunoSEQ multiplex PCR; TCRdb holds only in-frame clones, not every one. The sample lists under 300,000 clones, around 89% occurring once. The sequencing input was PBMCs or T cells enriched from blood (not recorded which). The receptors were gathered from a man in his forties who had recovered from COVID-19. Each CDR3 is given with its conserved first and last residue. Fields, in order: J gene, V gene, CDR3 protein.

TRBJ2-1,TRBV7-9,CASSPRDRDNEQFF
TRBJ1-1,TRBV7-6,CASSLQTGGISEAFF
TRBJ1-1,TRBV11-2,CASSLGDSTEAFF
TRBJ1-6,TRBV7-8,CASSFLGQGGSSPLHF
TRBJ2-3,TRBV29-1,CSVFRPSTDTQYF
TRBJ1-1,TRBV5-4,CASSLDSMNTEAFF
TRBJ2-7,TRBV5-6,CASSTNRGHEQYF
TRBJ1-2,TRBV18,CASSPGSGYTF
TRBJ2-1,TRBV5-1,CASSRVAPSGGHNEQFF
TRBJ2-2,TRBV5-1,CAIGTGNTGELFF
TRBJ1-2,TRBV13,CASSLVFSSTEYYTF
TRBJ1-5,TRBV7-9,CASSLVGNNNQPQHF
TRBJ1-2,TRBV19,CASSRDRESYGYTF
TRBJ2-7,TRBV15,CATSRGLDQATYEQYF
TRBJ1-6,TRBV28,CASSSRTANSPLHF
TRBJ2-3,TRBV4-2,CASSQDTGAADTQYF
TRBJ2-7,TRBV21-1,CASSKEGLTPF
TRBJ2-5,TRBV7-2,CASSWTSGGGQETQYF
TRBJ2-3,TRBV2,CASSRASGSTDTQYF
TRBJ2-1,TRBV5-5,CASSVATNTYNEQFF
TRBJ1-2,TRBV7-3,CASSSGDGGRGYTF
TRBJ2-3,TRBV10-1,CATSPDSIMNTQYF
TRBJ2-1,TRBV27,CASRATSFPYNEQFF
TRBJ1-5,TRBV7-2,CASSRKGGVSNQPQHF
TRBJ1-6,TRBV9,CASSVVAGDNSPLHF
TRBJ1-1,TRBV4-1,CASSQGTGLNTEAFF
TRBJ2-3,TRBV10-3,CAISGSGGNTDTQYF
TRBJ1-3,TRBV3-1/TRBV3-2,CASSRTGLGNTIYF
TRBJ2-1,TRBV6-5,CASRIDRGQYNEQFF
TRBJ1-5,TRBV27,CASSLGGGLYSNQPQHF
TRBJ1-2,TRBV5-1,CASSFGDSRQTGYTF
TRBJ1-5,TRBV5-1,CASSGGGGQPQHF